A selection of T cell receptor beta chains follows, all from one sample in a study of T cell responses to AZD1222 COVID-19 vaccine. Generated by immunoSEQ multiplex PCR, the TCRdb table keeps only in-frame clones and is missing some. The sample lists 120,000 or so clones, 80% to 90% occurring once. Sequencing was performed on peripheral blood, taken on day 0 of MenACWY control vaccination. These receptors all stem from an adult in good health. Each CDR3 is given with its conserved first and last residue. Fields, in order: D gene, V gene, J gene, clone size, CDR3 protein, CDR3 DNA. A D gene is named only where the DNA matches it firmly. Clone size is not always given. Where it is, it says once, few, many or a class for expanded clones.

NA	TRBV27	TRBJ2-7	few	CASRRNSRAKPYEQYF	TGTGCCAGCAGACGTAATTCCCGGGCAAAACCCTACGAGCAGTACTTC
NA	TRBV6-2/TRBV6-3	TRBJ2-1	NA	CASSPPRGGNEQFF	TGTGCCAGCAGCCCTCCCAGGGGAGGCAATGAGCAGTTCTTC
TRBD2	TRBV7-8	TRBJ2-3	NA	CASSLTSGTSTDTQYF	TGTGCCAGCAGCTTAACTAGCGGGACTAGCACAGATACGCAGTATTTT
NA	TRBV7-9	TRBJ2-5	NA	CASSLVLAGGETQYF	TGTGCCAGCAGCTTAGTTTTGGCAGGCGGAGAGACCCAGTACTTC
TRBD1	TRBV11-3	TRBJ2-1	many	CASSLGPTGGNEQFF	TGTGCCAGCAGCTTAGGCCCGACAGGGGGAAATGAGCAGTTCTTC
NA	TRBV9	TRBJ1-1	NA	CASSVGGGATEAFF	TGTGCCAGCAGCGTAGGAGGGGGAGCAACTGAAGCTTTCTTT
NA	TRBV7-2	TRBJ2-5	NA	CASSPPDHRETQYF	TGTGCCAGCAGCCCGCCGGACCATCGAGAGACCCAGTACTTC
NA	TRBV7-8	TRBJ1-2	NA	CASSLAGGDGYTF	TGTGCCAGCAGCTTAGCAGGGGGGGATGGCTACACCTTC
TRBD1	TRBV24-1	TRBJ2-1	few	CATSDRTGRPDEQFF	TGTGCCACCAGTGATCGGACAGGCAGGCCCGATGAGCAGTTCTTC
NA	TRBV12-3/TRBV12-4	TRBJ2-2	NA	CASGPRVTGELFF	TGTGCCAGCGGACCCAGAGTCACCGGGGAGCTGTTTTTT
NA	TRBV11-2	TRBJ2-3	NA	CASSLGPASTDTQYF	TGTGCCAGCAGCTTGGGCCCTGCTAGCACAGATACGCAGTATTTT
NA	TRBV27	TRBJ1-1	NA	CASSSQGPHTEAFF	TGTGCCAGCAGTTCCCAGGGGCCCCACACTGAAGCTTTCTTT
TRBD2	TRBV20-1	TRBJ2-3	NA	CSACDARTSGRITDTQYF	TGCAGTGCTTGTGATGCTAGGACTAGCGGGAGGATCACAGATACGCAGTATTTT
NA	TRBV5-1	TRBJ1-5	NA	CASSLDSGQPQHF	TGCGCCAGCAGCTTGGATAGTGGTCAGCCCCAGCATTTT
NA	TRBV11-2	TRBJ2-3	NA	CASSLGPTSDTQYF	TGTGCCAGCAGCTTAGGTCCAACTAGTGATACGCAGTATTTT
NA	TRBV29-1	TRBJ2-2	NA	CSVRTTSTTGELFF	TGCAGCGTTAGGACTACCTCGACCACCGGGGAGCTGTTTTTT
NA	TRBV5-1	TRBJ1-1	once	CASSLDNSWSTEAFF	TGCGCCAGCAGCTTGGACAACAGCTGGAGCACTGAAGCTTTCTTT
NA	TRBV14	TRBJ2-7	few	CASSQASHPSYEQYF	TGTGCCAGCAGCCAAGCATCCCATCCCTCCTACGAGCAGTACTTC
NA	TRBV3-1/TRBV3-2	TRBJ2-1	NA	CASSPSTAGTRIPEQFF	TGTGCCAGCAGCCCATCAACAGCGGGGACAAGGATACCTGAGCAGTTCTTC
NA	TRBV29-1	TRBJ2-6	NA	CSVPSFGGSYSGANVLTF	TGCAGCGTCCCTTCGTTTGGGGGATCGTACTCTGGGGCCAACGTCCTGACTTTC
NA	TRBV5-1	TRBJ2-7	NA	CASSKTGTPGDEQYF	TGCGCCAGCAGCAAAACAGGGACGCCCGGGGACGAGCAGTACTTC
NA	TRBV5-4	TRBJ2-5	NA	CASSFQETQYF	TGTGCCAGCAGCTTCCAAGAGACCCAGTACTTC
NA	TRBV7-9	TRBJ1-2	few	CASSFGRERGYTF	TGTGCCAGCAGCTTCGGCAGGGAACGTGGCTACACCTTC
NA	TRBV3-1/TRBV3-2	TRBJ2-1	NA	CASSQDRSSYNEQFF	TGTGCCAGCAGCCAAGATAGGAGCTCCTACAATGAGCAGTTCTTC
NA	TRBV7-9	TRBJ1-1	NA	CASSLDKAFF	TGTGCCAGCAGCTTAGACAAGGCTTTCTTT
NA	TRBV4-1	TRBJ2-3	NA	CASSQPPTASTDTQYF	TGCGCCAGCAGCCAACCCCCGACAGCTAGCACAGATACGCAGTATTTT
NA	TRBV2	TRBJ1-6	NA	CARGGYSYNSPLHF	TGTGCCAGGGGGGGGTACTCCTATAATTCACCCCTCCACTTT
NA	TRBV6-5	TRBJ1-5	NA	CASSSSEAQPQHF	TGTGCCAGCAGTTCGAGTGAAGCTCAGCCCCAGCATTTT
NA	TRBV25-1	TRBJ2-7	NA	CASSPGNRGQYEQYF	TGTGCCAGCAGCCCGGGTAATCGAGGACAATACGAGCAGTACTTC
TRBD2	TRBV12-5	TRBJ2-7	NA	CASGPGLAGGLHEQYF	TGTGCTAGTGGCCCGGGACTAGCGGGAGGGCTCCACGAGCAGTACTTC
NA	TRBV3-1/TRBV3-2	TRBJ2-7	NA	CASSQSIQISGTYEQYF	TGTGCCAGCAGCCAATCAATCCAGATTAGCGGTACCTACGAGCAGTACTTC
NA	TRBV11-3	TRBJ2-5	NA	CASSPESETQYF	TGTGCCAGCAGCCCGGAATCAGAGACCCAGTACTTC
NA	TRBV11-3	TRBJ1-6	NA	CASSLGAGLYNSPLHF	TGTGCCAGCAGCTTAGGAGCAGGCCTCTATAATTCACCCCTCCACTTT
NA	TRBV3-1/TRBV3-2	TRBJ1-3	NA	CASSQPSNGNTIYF	TGTGCCAGCAGCCAACCCTCAAACGGAAACACCATATATTTT
NA	TRBV5-6	TRBJ1-1	once	CASSPDKDTQAFF	TGTGCCAGCAGCCCCGATAAGGACACCCAAGCTTTCTTT
TRBD1	TRBV10-1	TRBJ2-7	NA	CASTRDRVPYEQYF	TGCGCCAGCACTAGGGACAGGGTCCCCTACGAGCAGTACTTC
TRBD2	TRBV9	TRBJ2-7	NA	CASSSRRASGLGEQYF	TGTGCCAGCAGCTCACGTCGGGCTAGCGGGCTGGGGGAGCAGTACTTC
NA	TRBV7-6	TRBJ2-3	NA	CASSPQTTDTQYF	TGTGCCAGCAGCCCACAGACCACAGATACGCAGTATTTT
NA	TRBV7-7	TRBJ2-2	NA	CASTPGGNTGELFF	TGTGCCAGCACCCCAGGCGGGAACACCGGGGAGCTGTTTTTT
TRBD2	TRBV30	TRBJ2-7	NA	CAWRGLAGGGSYEQYF	TGTGCCTGGAGAGGACTAGCGGGAGGGGGCTCCTACGAGCAGTACTTC
NA	TRBV6-5	TRBJ1-5	NA	CASSYSMEGWQPQHF	TGTGCCAGCAGTTACTCGATGGAGGGTTGGCAGCCCCAGCATTTT
NA	TRBV29-1	TRBJ1-5	few	CSVAESGIDQPQHF	TGCAGCGTTGCGGAATCCGGGATCGATCAGCCCCAGCATTTT
NA	TRBV7-4	TRBJ1-3	NA	CASSRIPGGGNTIYF	TGTGCCAGCAGCCGTATTCCAGGAGGGGGAAACACCATATATTTT
NA	TRBV7-9	TRBJ2-4	few	CASSLEGLGIQYF	TGTGCCAGCAGCTTAGAGGGTCTAGGGATTCAGTACTTC
TRBD2	TRBV10-3	TRBJ2-7	NA	CAISEGTSGYEQYF	TGTGCCATCAGCGAGGGGACTAGCGGCTACGAGCAGTACTTC
NA	TRBV6-5	TRBJ1-6	NA	CASSTGTPNSPLHF	TGTGCCAGCAGCACCGGGACACCCAATTCACCCCTCCACTTT
TRBD1	TRBV12-3/TRBV12-4	TRBJ2-7	NA	CASKPGQGYEQYF	TGTGCCAGCAAACCGGGACAGGGCTACGAGCAGTACTTC
TRBD2	TRBV4-2	TRBJ2-1	NA	CASSPPLAGGLDEQFF	TGTGCCAGCAGCCCCCCACTAGCGGGAGGGTTGGATGAGCAGTTCTTC
TRBD2	TRBV7-6	TRBJ2-1	NA	CASSLAGGAGGPYNEQFF	TGTGCCAGCAGCTTAGCGGGGGGAGCGGGAGGGCCCTACAATGAGCAGTTCTTC